This T cell receptor (beta chain) stems from a study of glioma-infiltrating T cells. Using RNA template, CDR3s of TCR alpha and beta were amplified with iRepertoire arm-PCR. For one-step reverse transcription and amplification, roughly 95-450 ng of tissue mRNA or PBMC total RNA was used. Using its own MiXCR run on the multiplex PCR reads, TCRdb lists one record per CDR3 protein. This table has approximately 110,000 distinct CDR3 sequences, roughly 25% appearing once. CDR1 SGHRS and CDR2 YFSETQ come from the germline V gene. V lost 3 bases and J 3 bases, leaving 13 bases between the germline ends. The CDR3 sequence is 14 residues long. Study-level points and caveats: CDR3 overlap between tissue and blood was very small. Tissue-blood divergence was below expectation in non-neoplastic patients, above in gliomas.

In this sample, this clonotype turned up a few times. Its antigen remains unknown. The chain has TRBV5-1 and TRBJ2-7; tentative D call: TRBD1 (5 bases). Sequencing was done on a sample of glioma tissue, nonneoplastic brain tissue, or PBMCs (not recorded which). This clonotype originated in a human donor with low-grade glioma or glioblastoma, undergoing nonglioma brain surgery, or in good health (not recorded which). CDR3 DNA: TGCGCCAGCAGCTCGGACATTGATCTCTACGAGCAGTACTTC. This codes for CASSSDIDLYEQYF.